These 14 T cell receptor beta chains share one sample of origin, sequenced in a study of spatial heterogeneity in lung cancer. Their antigens are not known. From the 5' RACE reads, TCRdb called clonotypes with MiXCR, one entry per CDR3 protein. The table includes about 100,000 distinct CDR3 sequences, 4% to 4.5% detected once. General study points: Tracking of tumor mutation counts was seen in expanded intratumoral alpha and beta TCR counts.

Time point defined: sample taken at primary tumor resection. Sample: lung tumor tissue, taken at surgery. These receptors were collected from a male donor with early-stage non-small cell lung cancer.

The genes are TRBV5-1 and TRBJ2-5, with 12 bases aligning to TRBD1. Germline lookup yields CDR1 SGHRS and CDR2 YFSETQ. V dropped 4 bases and J dropped 5; count of bases not matched to a gene: 12. CDR3 length: 17 amino acids. In DNA form, the CDR3 reads TGCGCCAGCAGCACCTCCGGGACAGGGGGCTGGAGGGAGACCCAGTACTTC. Protein product: CASSTSGTGGWRETQYF.

About this clonotype itself: With a much larger clone just one base away, this may be a read error. The gene calls are TRBV3-1 and TRBJ2-3; 7 bases agree with TRBD1. Per the germline V gene, CDR1 is LGHDT and CDR2 is YNNKEL (reference sequence). The CDR3 is 12 residues long. CDR3 region: CACSQAGGTQYF. The CDR3 DNA is TGTGCCTGCAGCCAAGCAGGGGGTACGCAGTATTTT.

Ten or more counts support this clonotype. This chain connects TRBV4-2 to TRBJ1-4, with TRBD1 identical over 7 bases. With V trimmed by 0 bases and J by 4 bases, 5 bases remained unmatched. In germline, CDR1 is LGHNA, CDR2 YNFKEQ. This CDR3 has 16 residues. As DNA, the CDR3 is TGTGCCAGCAGCCAAGATGTGCACAGGGGTAATGAAAAACTGTTTTTT. Translating it yields CASSQDVHRGNEKLFF.

This clonotype was counted ten times or more. The V and J genes are TRBV28 and TRBJ2-3; D call uncertain. The CDR3 runs 14 residues. With 3 bases removed from V and 1 base from J, the gap between germline ends came to 8 bases. Germline assignment: CDR1 MDHEN and CDR2 SYDVKM. CDR3: CASSFGFGTDTQYF. In DNA, the CDR3 is TGTGCCAGCAGTTTTGGGTTCGGCACAGATACGCAGTATTTT. Complete variable domain (other parts from reference TRBV28 and TRBJ2-3): DVKVTQSSRYLVKRTGEKVFLECVQDMDHENMFWYRQDPGLGLRLIYFSYDVKMKEKGDIPEGYSVSREKKERFSLILESASTNQTSMYLCASSFGFGTDTQYFGPGTRLTVL.

This clonotype has more than one count but fewer than ten. The chain links TRBV10-2 to TRBJ2-2, with 8 positions matching TRBD2. The V gene end was trimmed by 7 bases and the J gene end by 6 bases; junction bases not matched to a gene: 7. The CDR3 is made up of 14 amino acids. Germline lookup yields CDR1 WSHSY and CDR2 SAAADI. DNA for the CDR3: TGCGCCAGCACCGGGGAGCGGGAGTCCGGGGAGCTGTTTTTT. Translated: CASTGERESGELFF.

This clonotype came up many times. The genes are TRBV10-3 and TRBJ2-1, with 11 bases identical to TRBD2. Looked up from germline, CDR1 is ENHRY and CDR2 is SYGVKD. The junction had 5 bases not matched to a gene; V was cut back by 5 bases and J by 5 bases. The CDR3 is 15 residues long. The CDR3 sequence: CAISRVAGGDNEQFF. The CDR3 DNA reads as TGTGCCATCAGTCGTGTAGCGGGAGGGGACAATGAGCAGTTCTTC.

CDR3: CAVLVGGTDTQYF. The CDR3 nucleotides are TGTGCCGTATTGGTGGGGGGCACAGATACGCAGTATTTT. The genes are TRBV6-5 and TRBJ2-3; D tentatively reads TRBD1 or TRBD2 (5 bases each). V was cut by 11 bases and J by 1 base, with 13 bases left in between. Germline CDR1 reads MNHEY; CDR2 reads SVGAGI. CDR3 length: 13 residues.

This clonotype was counted ten times or more. The chain links TRBV20-1 to TRBJ1-1, with D possibly being TRBD1 (6 bases). The length of the CDR3 is 14 residues. V lost 3 bases and J lost 5, with 16 bases in between. CDR1 DFQATT and CDR2 SNEGSKA come from the germline V gene (reference sequence). The CDR3 nucleotides are TGCAGTGCTAGGGCCCCAGGGGTTGGTACTGAAGCTTTCTTT. Its protein is CSARAPGVGTEAFF.

In this sample, this clonotype turned up a few times. This chain links TRBV2 with TRBJ2-3, with unresolved D. CDR3 length equals 12 residues. V was clipped by 6 bases and J by 6 bases, with 10 bases between them. Per germline, CDR1 SNHLY and CDR2 FYNNEI. The CDR3 protein is CASSPKADTQYF. CDR3 DNA sequence: TGTGCCAGCAGCCCGAAGGCTGATACGCAGTATTTT.

This chain joins TRBV4-2 and TRBJ2-6; the D gene could be TRBD1 or TRBD2 (6 bases each). Trimming cost V 5 bases and J 3 bases, with 17 bases left between them. Germline CDR1 LGHNA, CDR2 YNFKEQ. This CDR3 has 17 amino acids. The CDR3 coding sequence is TGTGCCAGCAGCTACGAGGGAGGACAGTTTGGGGCCAACGTCCTGACTTTC. It encodes CASSYEGGQFGANVLTF.

This clonotype was seen more than once but under ten times. The V gene is TRBV4-1, the J gene TRBJ2-2; D gene ambiguous. Germline CDR1 MGHRA, CDR2 YSYEKL. V was pared by 5 bases and J by 10 bases, with 8 bases between. CDR3 length: 11 residues. The CDR3 DNA sequence: TGCGCCAGCAGCTATTCAGCGGAGCTGTTTTTT. Amino acid sequence: CASSYSAELFF.

This clonotype was recorded at least ten times. The chain couples TRBV27 to TRBJ2-7; D assignment may be TRBD1 or TRBD2 (5 bases each). The CDR3 is 14 residues long. Germline loops: CDR1 MNHEY, CDR2 SMNVEV (reference sequence). The germline V and J ends were trimmed by 3 bases and 3 bases, with 12 bases remaining between them. DNA for the CDR3: TGTGCCAGCAGTTTGGGGGTCAGTGGCTACGAGCAGTACTTC. It is translated as CASSLGVSGYEQYF.

This clonotype was detected ten times or more. The chain links TRBV29-1 to TRBJ1-5; 7 bases map to TRBD1. Per the germline V gene, CDR1 is SQVTM and CDR2 is ANQGSEA. The CDR3 sequence is 13 residues long. V was clipped by 7 bases and J by 5 bases; unmatched bases: 8. The CDR3 nucleotides are TGCAGCGCACAGGGGTATAGGGATCAGCCCCAGCATTTT. Its translation: CSAQGYRDQPQHF.

The genes are TRBV7-9 and TRBJ2-7, with 7 bases fitting TRBD2. The CDR3 length is 16 residues. Germline assignment: CDR1 SEHNR and CDR2 FQNEAQ (reference sequence). V lost 1 base to trimming and J lost 4 bases; unmatched junction nucleotides: 10. CDR3 sequence reads: CASSLGGAGASYEQYF. Written as DNA, the CDR3 is TGTGCCAGCAGCTTAGGCGGTGCGGGAGCTTCGTACGAGCAGTACTTC.